This T cell receptor (beta chain) was found in a study of OX40 agonist ivuxolimab in advanced cancers. Overall study findings and caveats: Expanded clones were, on average, more numerous among CD8+ T cells than CD4+.

The assay was immunoSEQ multiplex PCR, and TCRdb's table has in-frame clones only and misses some. The table has tens of thousands of clones, about 89% seen once. This CDR3 contains 13 residues. Germline V CDR1 and CDR2: SGHTA, FQGTGA. Trimming left V 5 bases short and J 0 bases short, with 5 bases between. As concerns this clone: Its antigen is not identified.

Prior autoimmune disease or systemic immunosuppression barred patients. This TCR was recovered from an adult with an advanced solid tumor such as melanoma, head and neck, liver or kidney cancer. This chain links TRBV7-3 with TRBJ1-3; D gene uncertain. The sequencing used CD4+ or CD8+ T cells sorted from blood, collected in a trial of the OX40 agonist ivuxolimab. CDR3 residues: CASSPGSGNTIYF. The CDR3 DNA reads TGTGCCAGCAGCCCGGGCTCTGGAAACACCATATATTTT. The full variable domain, with the rest looked up from reference TRBV7-3 and TRBJ1-3, is GAGVSQTPSNKVTEKGKYVELRCDPISGHTALYWYRQSLGQGPEFLIYFQGTGAADDSGLPNDRFFAVRPEGSVSTLKIQRTERGDSAVYLCASSPGSGNTIYFGEGSWLTVV.